This TCR beta chain emerged from a study of shared clonotypes between healthy human individuals. Repertoires were generated with immunoSEQ multiplex PCR, while TCRdb's copy carries only in-frame clones and drops some. Altogether around 600,000 clones are present, 85% to 95% being singletons, with the ten largest covering over 0.1%. J lost 1 base, V lost 4 bases, and 9 bases had no gene match. The germline CDR1 and CDR2 sequences are SGHRS and YFSETQ. The CDR3 sequence is 17 residues long. In the case of this clone: Its antigen is unknown.

Study findings and constraints: Memory subsets generally showed lower estimated richness than naive subsets. Lower generation probabilities were found for non-shared clonotypes than for those shared by all four donors.

Naive CD8 cells lacked CD45RO and underwent positive selection for CCR7, leaving out terminally differentiated effector memory CD45RA+ cells. All donors were Caucasian adults living in Nashville, Tennessee. V and J are TRBV5-1 and TRBJ2-5; 11 nucleotides agree with TRBD2. Sequencing was performed on naive CD8+ T cells sorted from blood. The sequence came from a woman aged 25-40 years in good health. This CDR3 reads CASSVGLAAILQETQYF. The CDR3 nucleotides are TGCGCCAGCAGCGTGGGACTAGCGGCCATTCTCCAAGAGACCCAGTACTTC.